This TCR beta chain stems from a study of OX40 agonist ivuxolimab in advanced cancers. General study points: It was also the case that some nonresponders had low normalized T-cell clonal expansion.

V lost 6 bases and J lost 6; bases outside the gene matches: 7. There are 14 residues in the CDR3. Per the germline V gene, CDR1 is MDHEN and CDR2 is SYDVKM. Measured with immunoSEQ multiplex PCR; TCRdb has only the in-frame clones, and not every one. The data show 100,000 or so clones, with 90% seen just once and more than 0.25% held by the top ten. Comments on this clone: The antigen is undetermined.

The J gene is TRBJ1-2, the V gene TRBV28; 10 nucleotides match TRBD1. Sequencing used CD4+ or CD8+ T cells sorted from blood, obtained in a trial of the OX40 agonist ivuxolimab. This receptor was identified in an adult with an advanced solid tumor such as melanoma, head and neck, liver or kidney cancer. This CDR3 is CASSWTGGMHGYTF. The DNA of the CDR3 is TGTGCCAGCAGCTGGACAGGGGGTATGCATGGCTACACCTTC.